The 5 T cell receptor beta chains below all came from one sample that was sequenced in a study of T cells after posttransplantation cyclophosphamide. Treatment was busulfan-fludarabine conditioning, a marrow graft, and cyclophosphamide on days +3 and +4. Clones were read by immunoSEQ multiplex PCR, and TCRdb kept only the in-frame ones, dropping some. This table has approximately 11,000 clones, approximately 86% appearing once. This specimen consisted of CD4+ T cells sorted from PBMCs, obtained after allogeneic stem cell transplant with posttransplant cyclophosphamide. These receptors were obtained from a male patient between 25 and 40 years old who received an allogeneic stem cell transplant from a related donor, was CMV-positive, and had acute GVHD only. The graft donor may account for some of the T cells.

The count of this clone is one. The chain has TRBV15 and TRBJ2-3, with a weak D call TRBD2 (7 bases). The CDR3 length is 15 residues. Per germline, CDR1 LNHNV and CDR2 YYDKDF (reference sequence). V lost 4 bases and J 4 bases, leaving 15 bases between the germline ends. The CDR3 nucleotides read TGTGCCACCAGCACCGCCTTCGGGGGGCCAGATACGCAGTATTTT. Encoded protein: CATSTAFGGPDTQYF.

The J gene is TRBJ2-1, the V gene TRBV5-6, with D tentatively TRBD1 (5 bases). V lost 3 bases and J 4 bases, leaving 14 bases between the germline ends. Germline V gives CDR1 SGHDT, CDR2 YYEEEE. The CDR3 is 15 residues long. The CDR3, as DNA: TGTGCCAGCAGCTGGGGCCTTAGGGCATACAATGAGCAGTTCTTC. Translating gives CASSWGLRAYNEQFF. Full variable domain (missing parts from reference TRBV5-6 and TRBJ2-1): DAGVTQSPTHLIKTRGQQVTLRCSPKSGHDTVSWYQQALGQGPQFIFQYYEEEERQRGNFPDRFSGHQFPNYSSELNVNALLLGDSALYLCASSWGLRAYNEQFFGPGTRLTVL.

CDR3 protein: CASSYKMRTEAFF. CDR3 bases: TGTGCCAGCAGTTACAAGATGCGCACTGAAGCTTTCTTT. This rearrangement joins TRBV6-5 to TRBJ1-1; D is uncertain. Germline V CDR1 and CDR2: MNHEY, SVGAGI. This CDR3 has 13 residues. Between the trimmed V and J ends, which lost 2 bases and 4 bases, there was a span of 8 bases.

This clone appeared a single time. DNA of the CDR3: TGTGCCAGCAGCCAGACATCAGGGATAGCCGGGGAGCTGTTTTTT. Amino acids: CASSQTSGIAGELFF. The chain employs TRBV14 and TRBJ2-2; D perhaps matches TRBD1 (5 bases). Trimming took off 3 bases at V and 6 bases at J, with 14 bases between the two ends. This CDR3 region has 15 residues. Germline CDR1 reads SGHDN; CDR2 reads FVKESK.

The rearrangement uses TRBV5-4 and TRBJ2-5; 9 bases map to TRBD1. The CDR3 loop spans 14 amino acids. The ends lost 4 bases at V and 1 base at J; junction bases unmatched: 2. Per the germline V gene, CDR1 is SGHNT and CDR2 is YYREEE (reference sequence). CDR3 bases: TGTGCCAGCAGCGGGACAGGGCCCCAAGAGACCCAGTACTTC. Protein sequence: CASSGTGPQETQYF.